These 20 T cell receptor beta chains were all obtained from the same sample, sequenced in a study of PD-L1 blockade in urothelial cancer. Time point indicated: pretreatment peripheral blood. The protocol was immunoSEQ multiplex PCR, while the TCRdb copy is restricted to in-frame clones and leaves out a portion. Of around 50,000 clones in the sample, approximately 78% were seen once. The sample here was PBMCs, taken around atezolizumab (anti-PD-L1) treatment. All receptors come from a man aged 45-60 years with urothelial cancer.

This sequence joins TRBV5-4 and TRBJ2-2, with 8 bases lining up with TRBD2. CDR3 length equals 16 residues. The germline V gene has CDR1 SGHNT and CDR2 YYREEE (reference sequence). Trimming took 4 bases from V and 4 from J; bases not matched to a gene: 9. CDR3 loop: CASSQGLGASTGELFF. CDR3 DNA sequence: TGTGCCAGCAGCCAGGGACTAGGTGCTAGCACCGGGGAGCTGTTTTTT.

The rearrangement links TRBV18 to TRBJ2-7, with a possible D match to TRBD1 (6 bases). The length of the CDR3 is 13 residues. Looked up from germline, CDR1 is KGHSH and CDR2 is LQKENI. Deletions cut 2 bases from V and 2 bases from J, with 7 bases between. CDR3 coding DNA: TGTGCCAGCTCACCAGGGACACCCTACGAGCAGTACGTC. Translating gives CASSPGTPYEQYV.

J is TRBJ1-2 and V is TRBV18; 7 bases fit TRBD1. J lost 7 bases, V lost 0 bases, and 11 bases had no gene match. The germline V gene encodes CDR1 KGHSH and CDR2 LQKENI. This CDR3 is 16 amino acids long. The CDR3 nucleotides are TGTGCCAGCTCACCACCAGGGGGCGCGGTACTGGGTGGCTACACCTTC. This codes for CASSPPGGAVLGGYTF.

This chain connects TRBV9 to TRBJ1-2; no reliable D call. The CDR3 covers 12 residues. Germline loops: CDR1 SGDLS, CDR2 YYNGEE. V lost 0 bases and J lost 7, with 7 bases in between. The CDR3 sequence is CASSVVEVGYTF. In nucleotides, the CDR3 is TGTGCCAGCAGCGTAGTAGAGGTTGGCTACACCTTC.

CDR3 nucleotide sequence: TGCGCCAGCAAGGGAGGAACCAATGAGCAGTTCTTC. Its translation: CASKGGTNEQFF. V is TRBV4-1 and J is TRBJ2-1, with a possible D match to TRBD2 (6 bases). The CDR3 loop spans 12 amino acids. Between the trimmed V and J ends, which lost 7 bases and 6 bases, there was a span of 10 bases. In germline, CDR1 is MGHRA, CDR2 YSYEKL.

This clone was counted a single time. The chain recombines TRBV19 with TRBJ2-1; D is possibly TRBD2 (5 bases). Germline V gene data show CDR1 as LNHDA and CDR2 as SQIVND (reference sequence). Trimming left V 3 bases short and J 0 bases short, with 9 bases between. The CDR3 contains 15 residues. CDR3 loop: CASSITDFSYNEQFF. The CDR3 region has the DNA TGTGCCAGTAGTATCACGGACTTCTCCTACAATGAGCAGTTCTTC. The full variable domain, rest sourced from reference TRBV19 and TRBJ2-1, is DGGITQSPKYLFRKEGQNVTLSCEQNLNHDAMYWYRQDPGQGLRLIYYSQIVNDFQKGDIAEGYSVSREKKESFPLTVTSAQKNPTAFYLCASSITDFSYNEQFFGPGTRLTVL.

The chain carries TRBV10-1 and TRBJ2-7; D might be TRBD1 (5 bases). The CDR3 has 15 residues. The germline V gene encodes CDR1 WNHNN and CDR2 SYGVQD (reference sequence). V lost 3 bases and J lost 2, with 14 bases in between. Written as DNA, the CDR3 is TGCGCCAGCAGTGAACCTGGCAGGGTCGCCTACGAGCAGTACTTC. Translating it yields CASSEPGRVAYEQYF.

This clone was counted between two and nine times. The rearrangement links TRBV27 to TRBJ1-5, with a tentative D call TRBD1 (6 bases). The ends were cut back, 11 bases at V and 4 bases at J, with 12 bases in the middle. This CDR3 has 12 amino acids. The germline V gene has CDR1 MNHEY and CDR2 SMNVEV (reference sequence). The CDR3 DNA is TGTGCCGTTCAGGGGCCAAATCAGCCCCAGCATTTT. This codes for CAVQGPNQPQHF.

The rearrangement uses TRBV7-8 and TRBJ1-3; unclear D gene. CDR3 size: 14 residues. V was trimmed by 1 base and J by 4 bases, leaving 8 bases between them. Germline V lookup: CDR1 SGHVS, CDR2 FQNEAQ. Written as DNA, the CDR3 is TGTGCCAGCAGCTTAGGGACTACCGGAAACACCATATATTTT. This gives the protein CASSLGTTGNTIYF.

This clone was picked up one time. Written as DNA, the CDR3 is TGCGCCAGCAGAGACGAGACAGGTCACAATTCACCCCTCCACTTT. Translated, it gives CASRDETGHNSPLHF. The V call is TRBV5-1, the J call TRBJ1-6; a weak D match, TRBD1 (6 bases). The CDR3 spans 15 residues. V was cut by 5 bases and J by 7 bases, with 16 bases left in between. Germline loops: CDR1 SGHRS, CDR2 YFSETQ.

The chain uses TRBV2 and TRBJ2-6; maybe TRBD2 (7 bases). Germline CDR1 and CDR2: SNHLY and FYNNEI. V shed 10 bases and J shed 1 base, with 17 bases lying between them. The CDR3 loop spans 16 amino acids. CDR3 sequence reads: CATGEGHPSGANVLTF. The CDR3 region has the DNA TGTGCCACGGGGGAGGGACACCCTTCTGGGGCCAACGTCCTGACTTTC.

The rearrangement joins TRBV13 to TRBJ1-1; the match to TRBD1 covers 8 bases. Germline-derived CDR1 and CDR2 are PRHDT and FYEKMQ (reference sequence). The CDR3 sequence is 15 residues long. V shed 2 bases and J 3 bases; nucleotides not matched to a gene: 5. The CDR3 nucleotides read TGTGCCAGCAGCTTAAGACAGGGGTGGGACACTGAAGCTTTCTTT. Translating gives CASSLRQGWDTEAFF.

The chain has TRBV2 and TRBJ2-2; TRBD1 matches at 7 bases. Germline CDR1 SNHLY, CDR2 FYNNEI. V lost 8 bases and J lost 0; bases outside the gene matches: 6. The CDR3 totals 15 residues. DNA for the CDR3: TGTGCCAGCTCCACGGACAGGTCGAACACCGGGGAGCTGTTTTTT. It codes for CASSTDRSNTGELFF.

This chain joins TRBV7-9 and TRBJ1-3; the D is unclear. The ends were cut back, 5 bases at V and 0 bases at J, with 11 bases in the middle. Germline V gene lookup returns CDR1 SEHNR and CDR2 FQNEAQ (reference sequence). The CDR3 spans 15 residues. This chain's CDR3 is CASSPGLFSGNTIYF. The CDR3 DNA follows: TGTGCCAGCAGCCCAGGACTGTTCTCTGGAAACACCATATATTTT.

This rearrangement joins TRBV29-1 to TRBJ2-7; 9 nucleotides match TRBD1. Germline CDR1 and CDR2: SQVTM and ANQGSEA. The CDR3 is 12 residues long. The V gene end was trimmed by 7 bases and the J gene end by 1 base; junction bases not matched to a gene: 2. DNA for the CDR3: TGCAGCGCCGGGACAGGGTCCTACGAGCAGTACTTC. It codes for CSAGTGSYEQYF.

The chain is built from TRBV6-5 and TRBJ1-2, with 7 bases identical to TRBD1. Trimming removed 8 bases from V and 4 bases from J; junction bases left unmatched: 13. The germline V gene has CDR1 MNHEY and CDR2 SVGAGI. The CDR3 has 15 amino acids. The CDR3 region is CASHRTGKTFYGYTF. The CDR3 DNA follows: TGTGCCAGCCACCGGACAGGAAAAACGTTCTATGGCTACACCTTC.

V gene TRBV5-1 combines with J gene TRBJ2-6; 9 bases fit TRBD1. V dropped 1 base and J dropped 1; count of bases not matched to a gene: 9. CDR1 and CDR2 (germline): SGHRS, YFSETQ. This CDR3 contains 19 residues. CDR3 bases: TGCGCCAGCAGCTTGTTAGTGACAGGGGGGATTTCTGGGGCCAACGTCCTGACTTTC. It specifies CASSLLVTGGISGANVLTF.

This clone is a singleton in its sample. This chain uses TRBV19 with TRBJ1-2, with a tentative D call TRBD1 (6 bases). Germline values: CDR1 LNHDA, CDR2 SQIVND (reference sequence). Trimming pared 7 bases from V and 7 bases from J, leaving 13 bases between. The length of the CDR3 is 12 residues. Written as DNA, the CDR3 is TGTGCCAGTAACTCCAGGGGTGGTGGCTACACCTTC. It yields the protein CASNSRGGGYTF.

CDR3: CASSLSYGQGRSPLHF. CDR3 DNA sequence: TGTGCCAGCAGCCTATCCTATGGACAGGGACGGTCACCCCTCCACTTT. The chain combines TRBV14 with TRBJ1-6; TRBD1 agrees at 8 bases. Germline V CDR1 and CDR2: SGHDN, FVKESK. V lost 4 bases to trimming and J lost 10 bases; unmatched junction nucleotides: 12. This CDR3 is built from 16 residues.

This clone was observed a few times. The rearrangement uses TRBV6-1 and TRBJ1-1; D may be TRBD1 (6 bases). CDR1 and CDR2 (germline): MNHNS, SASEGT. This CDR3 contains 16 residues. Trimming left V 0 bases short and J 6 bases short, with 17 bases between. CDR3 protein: CASSEAFSQGFAEAFF. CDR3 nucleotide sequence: TGTGCCAGCAGTGAAGCGTTTAGTCAGGGGTTCGCTGAAGCTTTCTTT.